Listed below are T cell receptor beta chains from one sample, sequenced in a study of T cells after yellow fever vaccination. TCRdb analysed the 5' RACE reads with MiXCR anew, one entry per CDR3 protein. This sample has a few hundred thousand distinct CDR3 sequences; roughly a sixth occur once, and the top ten carry around 17%. Sample: PBMCs, taken before the yellow fever booster vaccination. The receptor source for this set is a man between 18 and 29 years old who received the YFV17D yellow fever vaccine. CDR3s include the opening cysteine and the closing phenylalanine or tryptophan. D genes are given only for firm matches. The listing skips clone size in some rows; elsewhere it reads once, few, many or a size class.

CDR3 protein: CASSPLGLAHGYTF
CDR3 DNA: TGTGCCAGCAGCCCACTGGGATTGGCCCATGGCTACACCTTC
V gene: TRBV9
D gene: -
clone size: few
CDR3 length: 14
J gene: TRBJ1-2

CDR3 protein: CASSQDLYYTF
CDR3 DNA: TGCGCCAGCAGCCAAGATTTGTACTACACCTTC
V gene: TRBV4-1
D gene: -
clone size: -
CDR3 length: 11
J gene: TRBJ1-2

CDR3 protein: CATRRTGELFF
CDR3 DNA: TGTGCCACCAGGCGCACCGGGGAGCTGTTTTTT
V gene: TRBV24-1
D gene: -
clone size: many
CDR3 length: 11
J gene: TRBJ2-2

CDR3 protein: CASSLDGSHYEQYF
CDR3 DNA: TGTGCCAGCAGCTTAGACGGATCCCATTACGAGCAGTACTTC
V gene: TRBV11-2
D gene: -
clone size: -
CDR3 length: 14
J gene: TRBJ2-7

CDR3 protein: CASGRQGEKLFF
CDR3 DNA: TGCGCATCCGGCAGACAGGGTGAAAAACTGTTTTTT
V gene: TRBV20-1
D gene: TRBD1
clone size: -
CDR3 length: 12
J gene: TRBJ1-4

CDR3 protein: CAWSTLPVNTEAFF
CDR3 DNA: TGTGCCTGGAGTACGTTGCCCGTGAACACTGAAGCTTTCTTT
V gene: TRBV30
D gene: -
clone size: -
CDR3 length: 14
J gene: TRBJ1-1

CDR3 protein: CASSGRGLAGGRETQYF
CDR3 DNA: TGTGCCAGCAGTGGGAGAGGACTAGCGGGGGGCCGCGAGACCCAGTACTTC
V gene: TRBV6-1
D gene: TRBD2
clone size: -
CDR3 length: 17
J gene: TRBJ2-5

CDR3 protein: CASSGDSDSGANVLTF
CDR3 DNA: TGTGCCAGCAGCGGGGACAGCGACTCTGGGGCCAACGTCCTGACTTTC
V gene: TRBV7-3
D gene: TRBD1
clone size: -
CDR3 length: 16
J gene: TRBJ2-6

CDR3 protein: CASSRVGEGGYTF
CDR3 DNA: TGTGCCAGCAGCCGCGTGGGGGAGGGGGGCTACACCTTC
V gene: TRBV12-3/TRBV12-4
D gene: -
clone size: -
CDR3 length: 13
J gene: TRBJ1-2

CDR3 protein: CASSLGPSGGAGEQFF
CDR3 DNA: TGTGCCAGCAGCTTAGGCCCTAGCGGGGGGGCCGGGGAGCAGTTCTTC
V gene: TRBV7-2
D gene: TRBD2
clone size: -
CDR3 length: 16
J gene: TRBJ2-1

CDR3 protein: CSARRRGNEQFF
CDR3 DNA: TGCAGTGCTAGAAGGAGGGGCAATGAGCAGTTCTTC
V gene: TRBV20-1
D gene: -
clone size: few
CDR3 length: 12
J gene: TRBJ2-1